This is a list of T cell receptor beta chains from one sample in a study of molecular identifiers for immune sequencing clone quantification. TCRdb recomputed calls from the PCR reads with MiXCR, one row per CDR3 protein. Of about 510,000 distinct CDR3 sequences listed, over 20% were seen once; the top ten hold about 0.8%. The specimen was naive CD8+ T cells from blood, with Jurkat cell RNA spiked in. Receptor source: a human donor in good health. Some libraries in this study had Jurkat cell RNA spiked in. The CDR3 runs from the conserved cysteine through the conserved F or W. Each record gives: J gene, V gene, CDR3 length, CDR3 protein.

TRBJ2-4 | TRBV20-1 | 13 | CSASGTAKNIQYF
TRBJ1-1 | TRBV27 | 14 | CVSSLLTGGTEAFF
TRBJ2-1 | TRBV12-3/TRBV12-4 | 17 | CASSPTRSVISYNEQFF
TRBJ2-7 | TRBV5-4 | 15 | CASSSPGQGGYEQYF
TRBJ2-1 | TRBV4-3 | 17 | CASSQDAGGGFYNEQFF
TRBJ2-2 | TRBV29-1 | 15 | CSVRLERGITGELFF
TRBJ2-5 | TRBV5-4 | 15 | CASSLDVTGEETQYF
TRBJ2-7 | TRBV6-2/TRBV6-3 | 12 | CASSSPSYEQYF
TRBJ1-1 | TRBV12-3/TRBV12-4 | 15 | CASSLAATGATEAFF
TRBJ2-7 | TRBV4-2 | 16 | CASSQDSGQGPYEQYF
TRBJ2-5 | TRBV5-1 | 16 | CASSLGTQGALETQYF
TRBJ1-4 | TRBV4-3 | 20 | CASSQDSFGTGGELSEKLFF
TRBJ2-3 | TRBV28 | 16 | CASSPGTSGPTDTQYF
TRBJ2-1 | TRBV7-6 | 19 | CASSAALAGVLSGLGEQFF
TRBJ1-5 | TRBV7-9 | 15 | CASSPITGFGQPQHF
TRBJ1-5 | TRBV28 | 15 | CASSYRGEGNQPQHF
TRBJ2-7 | TRBV6-5 | 14 | CASSAFGRVYEQYF
TRBJ1-1 | TRBV12-3/TRBV12-4 | 12 | CASSRTGRTLNF
TRBJ2-1 | TRBV19 | 12 | CASSIAGNEQFF
TRBJ1-1 | TRBV7-6 | 15 | CASSLARGGSTEAFF
TRBJ2-7 | TRBV2 | 16 | CASTESSSGSWYEQCF
TRBJ2-7 | TRBV4-1 | 16 | CASSQVPGPYSYEQYF
TRBJ2-7 | TRBV24-1 | 13 | CATPRGDSNEQYF
TRBJ2-3 | TRBV7-2 | 17 | CASRKSGLAGSTDTQYF
TRBJ1-5 | TRBV27 | 14 | CASSYTGGNQPQHF
TRBJ2-5 | TRBV6-2/TRBV6-3 | 11 | CASSLYETQYF
TRBJ2-2 | TRBV6-5 | 18 | CASSSRDSGGINTGELFF
TRBJ1-1 | TRBV3-1 | 12 | CASSPTGAVAFF
TRBJ2-1 | TRBV19 | 13 | CATWTSGVTEQFF
TRBJ2-1 | TRBV4-1 | 13 | CASSQGAVNEQFF
TRBJ1-6 | TRBV7-9 | 15 | CASSLGTVHNSPLHF
TRBJ1-1 | TRBV6-5 | 14 | CASSYSSGGAEAFF
TRBJ2-5 | TRBV10-3 | 14 | CATNEAGAQETQYF
TRBJ1-3 | TRBV12-3/TRBV12-4 | 13 | CASVVRAGNTIYF
TRBJ2-1 | TRBV3-1 | 11 | CASSHYNEQFF
TRBJ1-4 | TRBV29-1 | 12 | CSVETGREKLFF
TRBJ1-1 | TRBV29-1 | 12 | CSAVASGPEAFF
TRBJ1-2 | TRBV19 | 13 | CASTPPGIEGYTF
TRBJ2-5 | TRBV4-3 | 15 | CASSQGTGFGETQYF